These 2 T cell receptor beta chains share one sample of origin, sequenced in a study of T cell changes during pregnancy in multiple sclerosis. Profiled with immunoSEQ multiplex PCR; TCRdb holds only in-frame clones, not every one. Of 45,000 or so clones in the sample, about 89% were seen once. Sequencing used CD4+ T cells from peripheral blood mononuclear cells, obtained after pregnancy. All receptors derive from a female donor with multiple sclerosis, enrolled in a pregnancy study.

The V gene is TRBV28, the J gene TRBJ2-7, with 12 bases matching TRBD1. This CDR3 is 13 amino acids long. V shed 6 bases, J shed 4 bases, and the junction held 1 base outside the gene matches. The germline gives CDR1 MDHEN, CDR2 SYDVKM. The DNA for the CDR3 is TGTGCCAGCAGGGGACAGGGGGCTTACGAGCAGTACTTC. Translation gives CASRGQGAYEQYF.

The CDR3 sequence is CASSFAGTFYGYTF. The CDR3 DNA sequence: TGCGCCAGCAGCTTTGCAGGCACCTTCTATGGCTACACCTTC. The chain has TRBV5-1 and TRBJ1-2; D remains unclear. Trimming cost V 2 bases and J 4 bases, with 12 bases left between them. The V gene's germline CDR1 is SGHRS and CDR2 YFSETQ. CDR3 length: 14 residues.